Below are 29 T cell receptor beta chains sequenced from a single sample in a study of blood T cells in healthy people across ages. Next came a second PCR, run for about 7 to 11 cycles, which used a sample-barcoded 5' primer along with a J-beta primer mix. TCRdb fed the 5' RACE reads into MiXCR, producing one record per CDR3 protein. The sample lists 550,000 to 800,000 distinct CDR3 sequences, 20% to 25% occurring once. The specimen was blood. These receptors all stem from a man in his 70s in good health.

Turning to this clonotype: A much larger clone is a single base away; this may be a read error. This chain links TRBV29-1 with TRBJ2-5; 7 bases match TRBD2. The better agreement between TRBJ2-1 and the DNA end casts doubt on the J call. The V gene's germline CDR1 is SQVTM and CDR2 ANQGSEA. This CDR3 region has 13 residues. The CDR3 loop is CSKTGGRSGEQFF. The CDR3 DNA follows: TGCAGCAAAACTGGCGGGAGAAGCGGTGAGCAGTTCTTC.

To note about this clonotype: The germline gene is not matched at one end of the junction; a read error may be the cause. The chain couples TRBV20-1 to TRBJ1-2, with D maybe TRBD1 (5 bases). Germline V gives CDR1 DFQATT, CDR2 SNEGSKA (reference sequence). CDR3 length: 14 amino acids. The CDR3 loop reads CSTRDPGWGHGYTF. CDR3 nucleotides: TGTAGTACTAGAGATCCGGGGTGGGGACATGGCTACACCTTC.

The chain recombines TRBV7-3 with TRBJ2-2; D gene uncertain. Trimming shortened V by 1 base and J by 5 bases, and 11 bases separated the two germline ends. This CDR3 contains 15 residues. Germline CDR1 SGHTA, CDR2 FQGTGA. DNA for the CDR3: TGTGCCAGCAGCTTAAAGGAAGCCGGTACCGGGGAGCTGTTTTTT. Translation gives CASSLKEAGTGELFF.

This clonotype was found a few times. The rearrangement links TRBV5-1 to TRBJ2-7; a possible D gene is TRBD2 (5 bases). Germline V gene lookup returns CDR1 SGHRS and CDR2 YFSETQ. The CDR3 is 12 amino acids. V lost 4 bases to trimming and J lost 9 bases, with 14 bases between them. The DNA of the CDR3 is TGCGCCAGCAGCCCGGACGGGGTGGGGCAGTACTTC. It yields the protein CASSPDGVGQYF. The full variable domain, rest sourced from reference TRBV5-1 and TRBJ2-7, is KAGVTQTPRYLIKTRGQQVTLSCSPISGHRSVSWYQQTPGQGLQFLFEYFSETQRNKGNFPGRFSGRQFSNSRSEMNVSTLELGDSALYLCASSPDGVGQYFGPGTRLTVT.

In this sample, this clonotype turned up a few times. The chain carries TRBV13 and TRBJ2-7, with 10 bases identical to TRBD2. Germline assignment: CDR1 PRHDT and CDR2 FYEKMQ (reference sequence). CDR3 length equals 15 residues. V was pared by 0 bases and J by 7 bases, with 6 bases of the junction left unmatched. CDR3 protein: CASSLGLAGDLEQYF. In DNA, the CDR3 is TGTGCCAGCAGCTTAGGCCTAGCGGGAGATCTTGAGCAGTACTTC.

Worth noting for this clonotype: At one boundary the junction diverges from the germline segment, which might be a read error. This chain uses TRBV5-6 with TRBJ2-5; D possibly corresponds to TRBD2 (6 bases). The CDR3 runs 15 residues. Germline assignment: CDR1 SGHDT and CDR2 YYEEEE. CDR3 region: CASSRYGRTQGTQYF. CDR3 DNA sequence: TGTGCCAGCAGCAGGTACGGGAGAACTCAAGGGACCCAGTACTTC.

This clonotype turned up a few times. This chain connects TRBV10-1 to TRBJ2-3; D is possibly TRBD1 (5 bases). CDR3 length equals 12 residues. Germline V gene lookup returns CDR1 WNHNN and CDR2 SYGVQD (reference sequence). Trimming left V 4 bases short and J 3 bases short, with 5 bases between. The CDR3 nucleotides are TGCGCCAGCAGTGGGACAACAGATACGCAGTATTTT. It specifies CASSGTTDTQYF.

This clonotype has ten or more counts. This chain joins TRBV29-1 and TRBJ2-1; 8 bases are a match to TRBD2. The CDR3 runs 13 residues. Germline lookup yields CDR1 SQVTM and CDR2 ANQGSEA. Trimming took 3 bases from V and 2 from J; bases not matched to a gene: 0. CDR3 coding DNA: TGCAGCGTTGACGGGAGGGCCTACAATGAGCAGTTCTTC. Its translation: CSVDGRAYNEQFF.

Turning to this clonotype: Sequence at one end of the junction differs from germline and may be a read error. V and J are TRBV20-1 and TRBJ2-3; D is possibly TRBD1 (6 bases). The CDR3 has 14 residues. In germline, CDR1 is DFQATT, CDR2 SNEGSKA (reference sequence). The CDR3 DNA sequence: TGCAGTGCTAGTGGAGAGTTTAGGACAGATGCGCAGTATTTT. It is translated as CSASGEFRTDAQYF.

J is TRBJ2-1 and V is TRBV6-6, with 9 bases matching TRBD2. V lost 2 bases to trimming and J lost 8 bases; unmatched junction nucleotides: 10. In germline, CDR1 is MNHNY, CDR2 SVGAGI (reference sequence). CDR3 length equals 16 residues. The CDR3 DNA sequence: TGTGCCAGCAGTTACCCTAGCGGGAAAGGGAGTCATGAGCAGTTCTTC. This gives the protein CASSYPSGKGSHEQFF.

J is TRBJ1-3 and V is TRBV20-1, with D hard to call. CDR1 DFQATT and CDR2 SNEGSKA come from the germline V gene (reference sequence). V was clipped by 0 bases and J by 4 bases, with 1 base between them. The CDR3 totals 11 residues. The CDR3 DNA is TGCAGTGCTAGAGAGGGAAACACCATATATTTT. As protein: CSAREGNTIYF.

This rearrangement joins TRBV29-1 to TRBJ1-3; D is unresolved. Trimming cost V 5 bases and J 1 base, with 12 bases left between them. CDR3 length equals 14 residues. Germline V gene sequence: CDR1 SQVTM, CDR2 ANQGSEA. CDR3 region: CSVRTGLSGNTIYF. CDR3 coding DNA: TGCAGCGTTCGGACGGGCCTTTCTGGAAACACCATATATTTT.

The CDR3, as DNA: TGTGCCAGCAGTCGGAGACAGGGAAAGCCCTCAAGCTACGAGCAGTACTTC. The encoded protein is CASSRRQGKPSSYEQYF. This chain joins TRBV3-1 and TRBJ2-5, with TRBD1 matching over 7 bases. The J call could be wrong; TRBJ2-7 is a better fit for the DNA end. There are 17 residues in the CDR3. The germline V gene encodes CDR1 LGHDT and CDR2 YNNKEL (reference sequence).

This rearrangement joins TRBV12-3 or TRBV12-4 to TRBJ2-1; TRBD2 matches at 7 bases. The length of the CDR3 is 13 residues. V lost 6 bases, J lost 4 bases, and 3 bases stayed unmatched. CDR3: CASRLARYNEQFF. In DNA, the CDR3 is TGTGCCAGCAGACTAGCGAGATACAATGAGCAGTTCTTC.

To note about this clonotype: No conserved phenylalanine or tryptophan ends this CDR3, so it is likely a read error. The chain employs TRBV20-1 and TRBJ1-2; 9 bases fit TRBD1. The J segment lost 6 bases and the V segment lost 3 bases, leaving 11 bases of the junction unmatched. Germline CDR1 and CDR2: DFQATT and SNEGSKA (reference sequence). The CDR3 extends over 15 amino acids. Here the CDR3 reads CSASPQWHRGHGYTL. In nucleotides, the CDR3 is TGCAGTGCTAGTCCCCAATGGCACAGGGGGCATGGCTACACCCTC.

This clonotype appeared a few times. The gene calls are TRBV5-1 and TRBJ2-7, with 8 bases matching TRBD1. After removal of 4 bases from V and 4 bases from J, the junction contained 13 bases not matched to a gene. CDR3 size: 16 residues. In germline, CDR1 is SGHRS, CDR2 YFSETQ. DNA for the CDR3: TGCGCCAGCAGCGACCAAACAGGGGGAGCAAGTTACGAGCAGTACTTC. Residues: CASSDQTGGASYEQYF.

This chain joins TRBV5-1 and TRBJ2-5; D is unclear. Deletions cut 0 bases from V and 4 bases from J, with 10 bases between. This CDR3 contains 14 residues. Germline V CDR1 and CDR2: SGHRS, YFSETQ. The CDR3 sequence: CASSLEGWGETQYF. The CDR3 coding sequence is TGCGCCAGCAGCTTGGAGGGCTGGGGAGAGACCCAGTACTTC.

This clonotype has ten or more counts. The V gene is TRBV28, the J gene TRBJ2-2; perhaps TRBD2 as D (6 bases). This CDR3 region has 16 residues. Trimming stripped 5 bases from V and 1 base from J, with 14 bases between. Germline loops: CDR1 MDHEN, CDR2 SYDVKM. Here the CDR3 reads CASSRLVAGNTGELFF. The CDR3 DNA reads TGTGCCAGCAGTAGACTAGTGGCCGGGAACACCGGGGAGCTGTTTTTT.

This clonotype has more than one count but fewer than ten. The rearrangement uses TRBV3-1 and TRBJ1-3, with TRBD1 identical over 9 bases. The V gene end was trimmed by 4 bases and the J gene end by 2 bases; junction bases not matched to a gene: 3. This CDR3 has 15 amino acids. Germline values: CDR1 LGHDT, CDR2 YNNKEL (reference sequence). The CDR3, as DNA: TGTGCCAGCAGCCCCAGGGACAGGGCTGGAAACACCATATATTTT. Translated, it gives CASSPRDRAGNTIYF.

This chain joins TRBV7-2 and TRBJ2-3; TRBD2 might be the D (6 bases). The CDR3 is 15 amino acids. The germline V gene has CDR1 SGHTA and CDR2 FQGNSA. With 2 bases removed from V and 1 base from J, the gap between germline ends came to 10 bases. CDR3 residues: CASSLWGGGTDTQYF. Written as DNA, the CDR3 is TGTGCCAGCAGCTTATGGGGCGGGGGCACAGATACGCAGTATTTT.

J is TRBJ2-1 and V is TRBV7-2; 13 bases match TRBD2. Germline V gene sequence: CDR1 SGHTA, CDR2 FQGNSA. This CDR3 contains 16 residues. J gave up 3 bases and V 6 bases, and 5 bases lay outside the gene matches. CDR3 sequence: CASRETSGRIYNEQFF. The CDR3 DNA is TGTGCCAGCAGAGAGACTAGCGGGAGGATCTACAATGAGCAGTTCTTC.

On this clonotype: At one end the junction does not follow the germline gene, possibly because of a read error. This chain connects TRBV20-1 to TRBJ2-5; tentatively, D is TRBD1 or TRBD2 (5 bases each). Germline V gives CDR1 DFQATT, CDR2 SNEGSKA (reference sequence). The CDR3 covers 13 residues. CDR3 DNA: TGCAGTGCCAGAGTTGGGGGAATAGAGACCCAGTACTTC. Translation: CSARVGGIETQYF.

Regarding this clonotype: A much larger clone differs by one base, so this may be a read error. In DNA, the CDR3 is TGCAGCGGCCGGGACGGTTCCTACGAGCAGTACTTC. It yields the protein CSGRDGSYEQYF. The rearrangement uses TRBV29-1 and TRBJ2-5; D possibly matches TRBD1 or TRBD2 (5 bases each). The end of the DNA aligns better with TRBJ2-7, so the J call may be wrong. The germline gives CDR1 SQVTM, CDR2 ANQGSEA. The CDR3 is 12 residues long.

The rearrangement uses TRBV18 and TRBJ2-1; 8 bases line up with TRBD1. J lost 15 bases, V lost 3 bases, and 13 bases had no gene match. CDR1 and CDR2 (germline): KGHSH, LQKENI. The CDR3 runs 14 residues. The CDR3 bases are TGTGCCAGCTCACCTGGGGACAGGCTCGAGGTGGGGTTCTTC. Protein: CASSPGDRLEVGFF.

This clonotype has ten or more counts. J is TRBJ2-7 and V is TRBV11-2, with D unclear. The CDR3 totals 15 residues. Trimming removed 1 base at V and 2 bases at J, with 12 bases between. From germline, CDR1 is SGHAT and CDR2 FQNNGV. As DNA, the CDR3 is TGTGCCAGCAGCTTAGTAGGCCACGGTCCCTACGAGCAGTACTTC. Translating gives CASSLVGHGPYEQYF.

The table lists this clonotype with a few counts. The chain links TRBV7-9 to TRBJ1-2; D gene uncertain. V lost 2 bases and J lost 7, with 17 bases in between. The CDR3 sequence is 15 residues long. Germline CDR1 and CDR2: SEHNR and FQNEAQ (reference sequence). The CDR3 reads CASSLLPEVAFGYTF. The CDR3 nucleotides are TGTGCCAGCAGCTTACTTCCGGAGGTAGCCTTTGGCTACACCTTC.

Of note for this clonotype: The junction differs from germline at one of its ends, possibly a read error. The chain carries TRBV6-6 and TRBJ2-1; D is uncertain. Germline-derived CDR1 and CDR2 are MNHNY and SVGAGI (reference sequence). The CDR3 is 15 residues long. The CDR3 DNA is TGTGCCAGCACTTACCAACGGAGCCCCCCCGGTGAGCAGTTCTTC. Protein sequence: CASTYQRSPPGEQFF.

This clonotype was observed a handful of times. The CDR3 reads CSARDALNTDTQYF. In DNA form, the CDR3 reads TGCAGTGCTAGAGACGCGTTAAACACAGATACGCAGTATTTT. V and J are TRBV20-1 and TRBJ2-3; D is unclear. CDR1 and CDR2 from the germline V gene are DFQATT and SNEGSKA (reference sequence). With 0 bases removed from V and 2 bases from J, the gap between germline ends came to 9 bases. This CDR3 has 14 residues.

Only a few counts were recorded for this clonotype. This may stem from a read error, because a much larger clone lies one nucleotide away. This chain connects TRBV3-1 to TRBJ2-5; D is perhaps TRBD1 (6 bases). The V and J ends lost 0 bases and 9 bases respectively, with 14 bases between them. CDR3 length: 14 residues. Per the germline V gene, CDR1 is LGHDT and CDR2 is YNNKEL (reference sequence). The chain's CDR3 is CASSQDSRGEAQYF. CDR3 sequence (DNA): TGTGCCAGCAGCCAAGATTCCAGGGGCGAGGCCCAGTACTTC.